These 12 T cell receptor beta chains originate from one sample sequenced in a study of blood T cell repertoires in COVID-19. Repertoires were generated with immunoSEQ multiplex PCR, while TCRdb's copy carries only in-frame clones and drops some. The table lists around 120,000 clones, approximately 87% of them singletons. The sample comprised peripheral blood. Receptors were obtained from a man younger than 45 with acute or convalescent COVID-19.

In DNA form, the CDR3 reads TGTGCCAGCAGGGGACTAGCGGACAATGAGCAGTTCTTC. It specifies CASRGLADNEQFF. The chain links TRBV3-1 (or the pseudogene TRBV3-2) to TRBJ2-1; 11 nucleotides agree with TRBD2. Germline loops: CDR1 LGHDT, CDR2 YNNKEL (reference sequence). The CDR3 is 13 residues long. V dropped 6 bases and J dropped 5; count of bases not matched to a gene: 0.

The chain combines TRBV7-9 with TRBJ2-5; D is unclear. V dropped 1 base and J dropped 5 bases, with 17 bases sitting between them. The CDR3 is made up of 16 amino acids. The germline V gene encodes CDR1 SEHNR and CDR2 FQNEAQ (reference sequence). CDR3 loop: CASSLDVGGARETQYF. For the CDR3, the DNA is TGTGCCAGCAGCTTAGATGTAGGCGGTGCAAGGGAGACCCAGTACTTC.

The rearrangement uses TRBV6-5 and TRBJ2-7; 7 bases line up with TRBD2. Losses at the gene ends were 4 bases for V and 0 bases for J; bases not matched to a gene: 9. CDR1 and CDR2 from the germline V gene are MNHEY and SVGAGI. This CDR3 spans 16 amino acids. This chain's CDR3 is CASSSRAGRSSYEQYF. The CDR3 DNA reads TGTGCCAGCAGTTCCCGAGCGGGACGGAGCTCCTACGAGCAGTACTTC.

V is TRBV6-6 and J is TRBJ1-6; no reliable D call. V gave up 9 bases and J gave up 6 bases, with 18 bases separating them. This CDR3 contains 15 residues. CDR1 is MNHNY and CDR2 is SVGAGI in the germline V gene (reference sequence). The CDR3 spells CASAALELINSPLHF. The DNA of the CDR3 is TGTGCCAGTGCGGCCCTGGAATTGATTAATTCACCCCTCCACTTT.

This chain links TRBV6-1 with TRBJ2-7; 7 nucleotides align to TRBD2. Unmatched junction bases numbered 7, after V lost 2 bases and J lost 3 bases. Germline V lookup: CDR1 MNHNS, CDR2 SASEGT. CDR3 length equals 15 residues. The DNA for the CDR3 is TGTGCCAGCAGTGAATACGGGGGGTCGTACTACGAGCAGTACTTC. This sequence encodes CASSEYGGSYYEQYF.

This chain joins TRBV19 and TRBJ1-1; D not certain. Germline lookup yields CDR1 LNHDA and CDR2 SQIVND (reference sequence). The CDR3 spans 12 residues. V was shortened by 2 bases and J by 8 bases, with 9 bases between the two germline ends. The CDR3 DNA sequence: TGTGCCAGTAGTATATCTGTACAGGAAGCTTTCTTT. Protein product: CASSISVQEAFF. Full variable domain (outside the CDR3, taken from reference TRBV19 and TRBJ1-1): DGGITQSPKYLFRKEGQNVTLSCEQNLNHDAMYWYRQDPGQGLRLIYYSQIVNDFQKGDIAEGYSVSREKKESFPLTVTSAQKNPTAFYLCASSISVQEAFFGQGTRLTVV.

This chain links TRBV7-3 with TRBJ2-5; D is unclear. Looked up from germline, CDR1 is SGHTA and CDR2 is FQGTGA. CDR3 size: 15 residues. With 5 bases removed from V and 1 base from J, the gap between germline ends came to 14 bases. DNA for the CDR3: TGTGCCAGCAGCCCCCACCCAAATAGCCAAGAGACCCAGTACTTC. This gives the protein CASSPHPNSQETQYF.

This clone was seen a single time. The J gene is TRBJ2-5, the V gene TRBV4-2; D possibly corresponds to TRBD2 (5 bases). V was pared by 4 bases and J by 1 base, with 13 bases between. CDR3 length: 15 amino acids. The germline V gene encodes CDR1 LGHNA and CDR2 YNFKEQ. DNA for the CDR3: TGTGCCAGCAGCCGCCTCGGGGTAGGCCAAGAGACCCAGTACTTC. It codes for CASSRLGVGQETQYF.

The chain carries TRBV11-1 and TRBJ1-4, with a tentative D call TRBD1 (5 bases). V dropped 2 bases and J dropped 8 bases, with 15 bases sitting between them. The germline CDR1 and CDR2 sequences are SGHAT and FQDESV (reference sequence). This CDR3 has 15 residues. The CDR3: CASSLSGGSGEKLFF. The CDR3, as DNA: TGTGCCAGCAGCTTATCCGGGGGGTCGGGCGAAAAACTGTTTTTT. The variable domain in full, completed from reference TRBV11-1 and TRBJ1-4, reads EAEVAQSPRYKITEKSQAVAFWCDPISGHATLYWYRQILGQGPELLVQFQDESVVDDSQLPKDRFSAERLKGVDSTLKIQPAELGDSAMYLCASSLSGGSGEKLFFGSGTQLSVL.

This clone occurred a few times. J is TRBJ1-4 and V is TRBV19; 7 nucleotides align to TRBD1. CDR1 is LNHDA and CDR2 is SQIVND in the germline V gene (reference sequence). V lost 4 bases to trimming and J lost 5 bases; unmatched junction nucleotides: 7. CDR3 size: 15 residues. CDR3 DNA sequence: TGTGCCAGTAGTACCCCGGGACAGACGAATGAAAAACTGTTTTTT. Protein product: CASSTPGQTNEKLFF. Variable domain in full (rest from reference TRBV19 and TRBJ1-4): DGGITQSPKYLFRKEGQNVTLSCEQNLNHDAMYWYRQDPGQGLRLIYYSQIVNDFQKGDIAEGYSVSREKKESFPLTVTSAQKNPTAFYLCASSTPGQTNEKLFFGSGTQLSVL.

As for this clone: Other DNA sequences in the same sample also yield this CDR3. V usage is TRBV6-5 and J usage is TRBJ1-4; tentative D call: TRBD1 (5 bases). V was pared by 0 bases and J by 2 bases, with 7 bases between. CDR3 length: 15 residues. CDR1 is MNHEY, CDR2 SVGAGI, per germline. CDR3 in DNA: TGTGCCAGCAGTTACTCCGGGGGTACTAATGAAAAACTGTTTTTT. It codes for CASSYSGGTNEKLFF.

The rearrangement joins TRBV5-1 to TRBJ2-3; D is unclear. V dropped 0 bases and J dropped 3 bases, with 14 bases sitting between them. Per germline, CDR1 SGHRS and CDR2 YFSETQ. CDR3 length: 16 amino acids. The DNA for the CDR3 is TGCGCCAGCAGCTTGGGATTAAGTTACAGTACAGATACGCAGTATTTT. Translation gives CASSLGLSYSTDTQYF.